The rows below give T cell receptor beta chains drawn from one sample of a study of blood T cell repertoires in COVID-19. Here immunoSEQ multiplex PCR was the method, and the copy in TCRdb shows in-frame clones only, minus some. The sample yields approximately 180,000 clones, 87% seen once. The material sequenced was PBMCs or T cells enriched from blood (not recorded which). The receptors were sampled from a human donor with acute COVID-19. The donor label of this sample is uncertain. Each CDR3 is given with its conserved first and last residue. A D gene is named only where the DNA matches it firmly. Clone size is not always given. Where it is, it says once, few, many or a class for expanded clones.

TGCGCCAGCAGCTTGGTGACAGGGAGTCTGGGAAACACCATATATTTT	CASSLVTGSLGNTIYF	TRBV5-1	TRBJ1-3	many	TRBD1
TGTGCCAGCAGCCCCGCGTCCGGGTTTGGCTACACCTTC	CASSPASGFGYTF	TRBV7-8	TRBJ1-2	-	-
TGCAGTGCTAGTGGCACAGGGTACCATCAGCCCCAGCATTTT	CSASGTGYHQPQHF	TRBV20-1	TRBJ1-5	once	-
TGTGCCAGCACGCGGACAGCCGGTGACACCATATATTTT	CASTRTAGDTIYF	TRBV18	TRBJ1-3	few	-
TGTGCCAGCAGCCCTACCGGACAGGCTTCTCAAGAGACCCAGTACTTC	CASSPTGQASQETQYF	TRBV7-3	TRBJ2-5	-	TRBD1
TGTGCCTGGGGGACAGGGGCTCAACGGGGCACTGAAGCTTTCTTT	CAWGTGAQRGTEAFF	TRBV30	TRBJ1-1	-	TRBD1
TGCGCCAGCAGCTTGAGCGGGGGGGCGAGACCAGAGACCCAGTACTTC	CASSLSGGARPETQYF	TRBV5-1	TRBJ2-5	-	TRBD2
TGTGCCAGCAGTTTTTCCAGCTCCTACGAGCAGTACTTC	CASSFSSSYEQYF	TRBV27	TRBJ2-7	-	-
TGTGCCAGCTCCCAGCGGGCTAAGCGGGAAAAACTGTTTTTT	CASSQRAKREKLFF	TRBV19	TRBJ1-4	-	-
TGTGCCAGCTCACCGGCAGCGGGGATAACTCAAGAGACCCAGTACTTC	CASSPAAGITQETQYF	TRBV18	TRBJ2-5	-	TRBD2
TGTGCCACCAGGACAGGGGGGACAACTAATGAAAAACTGTTTTTT	CATRTGGTTNEKLFF	TRBV6-5	TRBJ1-4	few	TRBD1
TGTGCCAGCAGCCAAGATCGTATTACTAGCGGGGAATTAAGCTCCTACGAGCAGTACTTC	CASSQDRITSGELSSYEQYF	TRBV4-2	TRBJ2-7	-	TRBD2
TGCAGTGCTAGTTCGCTAGCGGGGGGCCCTAGCACAGATACGCAGTATTTT	CSASSLAGGPSTDTQYF	TRBV20-1	TRBJ2-3	-	TRBD2
TGTGCCAGCAGCTCCTACCGGGGACTAGTCTACGAGCAGTACTTC	CASSSYRGLVYEQYF	TRBV7-9	TRBJ2-7	few	TRBD2
TGTGCCACCAGTGATTTGACTAGCGGGGGTAGCACAGATACGCAGTATTTT	CATSDLTSGGSTDTQYF	TRBV24-1	TRBJ2-3	-	TRBD2
TGTGCCAGCAGCGTAGAACAGGGGCATGGCTACACCTTC	CASSVEQGHGYTF	TRBV9	TRBJ1-2	-	TRBD1
TGTGCCACCAGCAGGAGCGGGGGCCGAGATACGCAGTATTTT	CATSRSGGRDTQYF	TRBV15	TRBJ2-3	once	TRBD2
TGTGCCAGCAGTAGCGGTACAGATACGCAGTATTTT	CASSSGTDTQYF	TRBV6-5	TRBJ2-3	-	-
TGCAGCGCCATCGCAGGGGCTAAGAACACTGAAGCTTTCTTT	CSAIAGAKNTEAFF	TRBV29-1	TRBJ1-1	-	-
TGTGCCAGCAGTACAAGGACAGGGATCGAGCAGTACTTC	CASSTRTGIEQYF	TRBV6-5	TRBJ2-7	-	TRBD1
TGTGCCAGCAGTGTTGGGACTAGCGGACCTCTAGAGACCCAGTACTTC	CASSVGTSGPLETQYF	TRBV25-1	TRBJ2-5	-	TRBD2
TGTGCCAGCAGTTACGGGGGCGGAGGCTACGAGCAGTACTTC	CASSYGGGGYEQYF	TRBV6-5	TRBJ2-7	-	-
TGTGCCAGCAGTGGCCGGGACAGGAAAACTTCTGGGGCCAACGTCCTGACTTTC	CASSGRDRKTSGANVLTF	TRBV2	TRBJ2-6	-	TRBD1
TGTGCCAGTAGTATAGCTGGGGCGGTGAACACTGAAGCTTTCTTT	CASSIAGAVNTEAFF	TRBV19	TRBJ1-1	-	-
TGTGCCAGCAGCCGAACTAGCGGCTACGAGCAGTACTTC	CASSRTSGYEQYF	TRBV27	TRBJ2-7	-	TRBD2
TGTGCCAGCAGCCGGGCAGCAACTAATGAAAAACTGTTTTTT	CASSRAATNEKLFF	TRBV3-1/TRBV3-2	TRBJ1-4	-	-
TGTGCCAGCAGCATACAGGGGGCGGGGGAGCAGTACTTC	CASSIQGAGEQYF	TRBV5-6	TRBJ2-7	-	TRBD1
TGTGCCAGCTCACCGGGCCTTACCTACGAGCAGTACTTC	CASSPGLTYEQYF	TRBV18	TRBJ2-7	few	-
TGTGCCAGCTCAGGTCCCCCCGGACAGGGGGTTAACTATGGCTACACCTTC	CASSGPPGQGVNYGYTF	TRBV18	TRBJ1-2	-	TRBD1
TGTGCCAGCGCTAGCGGCCTCGGGGTGGCTGGCCTATCGTACAATGAGCAGTTCTTC	CASASGLGVAGLSYNEQFF	TRBV5-8	TRBJ2-1	-	TRBD2
TGCGCCAGCAGACCCGCGGGACTAGCGGGGGGCCGCCTTCTGGAGACCCAGTACTTC	CASRPAGLAGGRLLETQYF	TRBV5-1	TRBJ2-5	-	TRBD2
TGTGCTAGTGGTCCCTGGCCCTGGCGGGCCAATCAGCCCCAGCATTTT	CASGPWPWRANQPQHF	TRBV12-5	TRBJ1-5	-	-
TGTGCCAGTACGACAGGGACTAACTATGGCTACACCTTC	CASTTGTNYGYTF	TRBV19	TRBJ1-2	-	TRBD1
TGTGCCAGCAGCTTAATGGAAGGAGTGTGGGTGAACACTGAAGCTTTCTTT	CASSLMEGVWVNTEAFF	TRBV7-3	TRBJ1-1	-	-
TGTGCCAGCAGCCGGGGGGGGGACTCGAACTACGAGCAGTACTTC	CASSRGGDSNYEQYF	TRBV14	TRBJ2-7	-	TRBD2
TGTGCCTGGGACAGGTCGAGTATTAATTCACCCCTCCACTTT	CAWDRSSINSPLHF	TRBV30	TRBJ1-6	once	-
TGTGCCAGCAGCTTAGGAACAGGGCCTAATGAAAAACTGTTTTTT	CASSLGTGPNEKLFF	TRBV7-8	TRBJ1-4	once	-
TGTGCCAGCAGCCCAGCGGGGGAAGGCCAAGAGACCCAGTACTTC	CASSPAGEGQETQYF	TRBV5-4	TRBJ2-5	-	TRBD2
TGTGCCAGCTCCCCCCGCAGGGCAGGGGTCGATGGCTACACCTTC	CASSPRRAGVDGYTF	TRBV11-1	TRBJ1-2	once	-
TGCGCCAGCAGCTTGGGGGCAGACTACGAGCAGTACTTC	CASSLGADYEQYF	TRBV5-1	TRBJ2-7	-	-
TGTGCCAGCAGCCATAGGGACTCCACAGATACGCAGTATTTT	CASSHRDSTDTQYF	TRBV5-5	TRBJ2-3	-	-
TGTGCCAGCAGTCCCCAGGAGAACACCGGGGAGCTGTTTTTT	CASSPQENTGELFF	TRBV6-4	TRBJ2-2	-	-
TGTGCCAGCAGCTCTATAGGAGGGGGCGAAAACATTCAGTACTTC	CASSSIGGGENIQYF	TRBV7-2	TRBJ2-4	-	-